Below, one T cell receptor beta chain is given with its context. Negative magnetic isolation gave CD8+ and CD4+ cells; FACS enriched CD8+ TEMRA. The V gene end was trimmed by 6 bases and the J gene end by 8 bases; junction bases not matched to a gene: 15. This CDR3 has 17 residues. CDR1 and CDR2 from the germline V gene are DFQATT and SNEGSKA (reference sequence). Random-hexamer reverse transcription was applied to about 0.45 to 1 ug RNA. From the immunoSEQ multiplex PCR reads, TCRdb called clonotypes with MiXCR, one entry per CDR3 protein. The table lists approximately 100,000 distinct CDR3 sequences, approximately 95% of them singletons. The data stem from a study of CD8 T cells in Susac syndrome. Study summary: Among sequenced Susac syndrome patients, about 6 had active disease and eight were in remission.

The V call is TRBV20-1, the J call TRBJ2-1; 14 bases align to TRBD2. The source of this sequence is a human donor with Susac syndrome. Material: CD8+ T cells from PBMCs. The CDR3 region has the DNA TGCAGTGCCTCGGGACTAGCGGGGGACATGATCGCGGATGAGCAGTTCTTC. It codes for CSASGLAGDMIADEQFF.